In this sample, the clone carrying this T cell receptor (beta chain) turned up a few times. The antigen is unknown. Each CDR3 protein is one row after TCRdb ran MiXCR on the 5' RACE reads. The table has 25,000 to 35,000 distinct CDR3 sequences, more than 25% seen once. This record belongs to a study of CD8 T cells in ankylosing spondylitis. Study observations and caveats: Both synovial fluid and blood in reactive arthritis had previously been reported to carry some motif variants. In ankylosing spondylitis patients, matched synovial fluid reportedly showed significant enrichment of disease-linked clones.

Sequencing used synovial fluid, either unsorted or a sorted T cell fraction (not recorded which). The source is a male donor with ankylosing spondylitis.

The CDR3 coding sequence is TGTGCCAGCAGCCAAGATGCATCTCCGGGGGCCGGTACGGGTAATGAGCAGTTCTTC. This sequence encodes CASSQDASPGAGTGNEQFF. The chain uses TRBV4-2 and TRBJ2-1; TRBD1 or TRBD2 may be the D gene (6 bases each). CDR1 and CDR2 (germline): LGHNA, YNFKEQ. This CDR3 spans 19 amino acids. The ends were cut back, 0 bases at V and 7 bases at J, with 25 bases in the middle.